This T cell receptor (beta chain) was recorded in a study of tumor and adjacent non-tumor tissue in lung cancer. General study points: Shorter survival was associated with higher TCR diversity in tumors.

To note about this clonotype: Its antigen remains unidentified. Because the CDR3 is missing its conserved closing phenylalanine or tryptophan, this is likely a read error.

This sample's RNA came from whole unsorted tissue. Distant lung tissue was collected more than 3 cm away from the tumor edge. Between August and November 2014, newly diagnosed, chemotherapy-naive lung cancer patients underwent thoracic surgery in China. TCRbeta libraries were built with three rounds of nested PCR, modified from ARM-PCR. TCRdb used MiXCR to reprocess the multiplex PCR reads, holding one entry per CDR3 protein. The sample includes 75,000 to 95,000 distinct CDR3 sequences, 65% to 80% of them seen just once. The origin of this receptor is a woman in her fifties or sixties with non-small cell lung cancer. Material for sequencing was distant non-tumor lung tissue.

CDR3 DNA sequence: TGCGCCAGCAGCTTGGACGGGGACACCGGGGAGCTGTTTTAT. Translated, it gives CASSLDGDTGELFY. The gene calls are TRBV5-1 and TRBJ2-2; D might be TRBD2 (5 bases). Germline CDR1 is SGHRS and CDR2 is YFSETQ. Trimming removed 0 bases from V and 3 bases from J, with 6 bases in between. CDR3 length: 14 amino acids.